The rows below give T cell receptor beta chains drawn from one sample of a study of T cell clonotyping in hematopoietic cell transplantation. The assay was immunoSEQ multiplex PCR, and TCRdb's table has in-frame clones only and misses some. This table has roughly 80,000 clones, roughly 95% appearing once. Here the sequenced sample was peripheral blood mononuclear cells, taken before stem cell transplant. These receptors were taken from a woman in her fifties or sixties with acute myeloid leukemia. Some clones in this sample may be carry-over from other donors' samples. CDR3s include the opening cysteine and the closing phenylalanine or tryptophan. D genes are given only for firm matches. Part of the rows lack a size; the others show once, few, many or a class for expanded clones.

j_call: TRBJ2-7; d_call: TRBD2; v_call: TRBV29-1; clone_size: once; cdr3_nt: TGCAGCGTTCATTTGGTTAGCGGGAGCTACGAGCAGTACTTC; cdr3_aa: CSVHLVSGSYEQYF
j_call: TRBJ1-1; d_call: -; v_call: TRBV14; clone_size: -; cdr3_nt: TGTGCCAGCAGCCAAGTAGGGGGGCGCACTGAAGCTTTCTTT; cdr3_aa: CASSQVGGRTEAFF
j_call: TRBJ2-1; d_call: TRBD2; v_call: TRBV27; clone_size: -; cdr3_nt: TGTGCCAGCAGTTTAACCCTGACTAGCGCCTCCTACAATGAGCAGTTCTTC; cdr3_aa: CASSLTLTSASYNEQFF
j_call: TRBJ1-1; d_call: -; v_call: TRBV4-1; clone_size: -; cdr3_nt: TGCGCCAGCAGCCAGATGGGGTGGAACACTGAAGCTTTCTTT; cdr3_aa: CASSQMGWNTEAFF
j_call: TRBJ2-7; d_call: -; v_call: TRBV7-2; clone_size: -; cdr3_nt: TGTGCCAGCAGCCCACTGGGGACCTACGAGCAGTACTTC; cdr3_aa: CASSPLGTYEQYF
j_call: TRBJ2-7; d_call: -; v_call: TRBV4-1; clone_size: -; cdr3_nt: TGCGCCAGCAGCCAGGGCCACAGGAGCTTTTCCTACGAGCAGTACTTC; cdr3_aa: CASSQGHRSFSYEQYF
j_call: TRBJ2-1; d_call: TRBD2; v_call: TRBV6-5; clone_size: -; cdr3_nt: TGTGCCAGCAGTTACGAGCCTAGCGGGGGCAATGAGCAGTTCTTC; cdr3_aa: CASSYEPSGGNEQFF
j_call: TRBJ2-5; d_call: -; v_call: TRBV11-2; clone_size: -; cdr3_nt: TGTGCCAGCAGCTTAGGGGGAATGTACCAAGAGACCCAGTACTTC; cdr3_aa: CASSLGGMYQETQYF
j_call: TRBJ1-1; d_call: -; v_call: TRBV27; clone_size: -; cdr3_nt: TGTGCCAGCAGTTTATCGGGGAAAGGTGAAGCTTTCTTT; cdr3_aa: CASSLSGKGEAFF
j_call: TRBJ1-6; d_call: -; v_call: TRBV11-1; clone_size: -; cdr3_nt: TGTGCCAGCAGCTTCGCAGGGATGTATAATTCACCCCTCCACTTT; cdr3_aa: CASSFAGMYNSPLHF
j_call: TRBJ1-1; d_call: TRBD1; v_call: TRBV5-6; clone_size: -; cdr3_nt: TGTGCCAGCAGGGACAGGGTAATGACCATGAACACTGAAGCTTTCTTT; cdr3_aa: CASRDRVMTMNTEAFF
j_call: TRBJ1-5; d_call: TRBD1; v_call: TRBV28; clone_size: -; cdr3_nt: TGTGCCAGCAGTTTATCAGGGGGGATTTTTCAGCCCCAGCATTTT; cdr3_aa: CASSLSGGIFQPQHF
j_call: TRBJ1-2; d_call: -; v_call: TRBV7-2; clone_size: -; cdr3_nt: TGTGCCAGCAGCTTAGTCCCAAGAGACGGCTACACCTTC; cdr3_aa: CASSLVPRDGYTF
j_call: TRBJ1-4; d_call: -; v_call: TRBV6-5; clone_size: -; cdr3_nt: TGTGCCAGCAGTTACGTCAAGGGTGAAAAACTGTTTTTT; cdr3_aa: CASSYVKGEKLFF
j_call: TRBJ1-3; d_call: -; v_call: TRBV6-5; clone_size: -; cdr3_nt: TGTGCCAGCAGTTACTCGAGAGGGTCTGGAAACACCATATATTTT; cdr3_aa: CASSYSRGSGNTIYF
j_call: TRBJ2-5; d_call: -; v_call: TRBV2; clone_size: -; cdr3_nt: TGTGCCAGCAGTGTTGTAGACTTCCAAGAGACCCAGTACTTC; cdr3_aa: CASSVVDFQETQYF
j_call: TRBJ2-1; d_call: TRBD2; v_call: TRBV6-6; clone_size: -; cdr3_nt: TGTGCCAGCAGTGATCTTACTAGCGGGAGGAATGAGCAGTTCTTC; cdr3_aa: CASSDLTSGRNEQFF
j_call: TRBJ1-2; d_call: -; v_call: TRBV5-1; clone_size: -; cdr3_nt: TGCGCCAGCAGCTATGGAAGTGGCTACACCTTC; cdr3_aa: CASSYGSGYTF
j_call: TRBJ2-7; d_call: -; v_call: TRBV11-2; clone_size: -; cdr3_nt: TGTGCCAGCAGCCCGGGACAATTCTACGAGCAGTACTTC; cdr3_aa: CASSPGQFYEQYF
j_call: TRBJ1-1; d_call: TRBD1; v_call: TRBV5-1; clone_size: -; cdr3_nt: TGCGCCAGCAGCCGAGGGACAGCGATGGAAGCTTTCTTT; cdr3_aa: CASSRGTAMEAFF
j_call: TRBJ1-6; d_call: -; v_call: TRBV5-8; clone_size: -; cdr3_nt: TGTGCCAGCAGGCACAGGGTCTCACCCCTCCACTTT; cdr3_aa: CASRHRVSPLHF
j_call: TRBJ2-1; d_call: -; v_call: TRBV7-3; clone_size: -; cdr3_nt: TGTGCCAGCAGTTCTAGCCCAAGCTACAATGAGCAGTTCTTC; cdr3_aa: CASSSSPSYNEQFF
j_call: TRBJ1-3; d_call: -; v_call: TRBV9; clone_size: -; cdr3_nt: TGTGCCAGCAGCGAGAGCCCTCGCAAAGCCATATATTTT; cdr3_aa: CASSESPRKAIYF
j_call: TRBJ2-7; d_call: -; v_call: TRBV7-9; clone_size: once; cdr3_nt: TGTGCCAGCAGCCACCCGAGGGGCGAGCAGTACTTC; cdr3_aa: CASSHPRGEQYF
j_call: TRBJ2-5; d_call: TRBD2; v_call: TRBV6-6; clone_size: -; cdr3_nt: TGTGCCAGCAGTCCATCGGGGGGTTCGAAGACCCAGTACTTC; cdr3_aa: CASSPSGGSKTQYF
j_call: TRBJ1-2; d_call: TRBD1; v_call: TRBV10-3; clone_size: -; cdr3_nt: TGTGCCACCGGGGACAGCAGCTATGGCTACACCTTC; cdr3_aa: CATGDSSYGYTF
j_call: TRBJ2-7; d_call: -; v_call: TRBV5-1; clone_size: once; cdr3_nt: TGCGCCAGCAGCCCTGACACCTACGAGCAGTACTTC; cdr3_aa: CASSPDTYEQYF
j_call: TRBJ1-4; d_call: TRBD1; v_call: TRBV5-4; clone_size: -; cdr3_nt: TGTGCCAGCAGCCAGGGGGGGGCTAATGAAAAACTGTTTTTT; cdr3_aa: CASSQGGANEKLFF
j_call: TRBJ2-7; d_call: -; v_call: TRBV5-1; clone_size: -; cdr3_nt: TGCGCCAGCAGCGGGACGGCCTCCTACGAGCAGTACTTC; cdr3_aa: CASSGTASYEQYF
j_call: TRBJ2-1; d_call: -; v_call: TRBV27; clone_size: -; cdr3_nt: TGTGCCAGCAGTCCTCCCGGGATCTCCCGAAATGAGCAGTTCTTC; cdr3_aa: CASSPPGISRNEQFF
j_call: TRBJ2-2; d_call: -; v_call: TRBV6-1; clone_size: -; cdr3_nt: TGTGCCAGCAGTGAATCGAGGGGCACCGGGGAGCTGTTTTTT; cdr3_aa: CASSESRGTGELFF
j_call: TRBJ2-7; d_call: -; v_call: TRBV6-5; clone_size: -; cdr3_nt: TGTGCCAGCAGTTACTCGTTCTCCGGCTTCCGGGGCGAGCAGTACTTC; cdr3_aa: CASSYSFSGFRGEQYF
j_call: TRBJ1-6; d_call: -; v_call: TRBV9; clone_size: -; cdr3_nt: TGTGCCAGCAGCGTACAGGGTACCTATAATTCACCCCTCCACTTT; cdr3_aa: CASSVQGTYNSPLHF
j_call: TRBJ2-7; d_call: TRBD2; v_call: TRBV30; clone_size: -; cdr3_nt: TGTGCCTGGAGTAGTAGCGGGGGGGCCCACGAGCAGTACTTC; cdr3_aa: CAWSSSGGAHEQYF
j_call: TRBJ1-2; d_call: -; v_call: TRBV14; clone_size: -; cdr3_nt: TGTGCCAGCAGCCCTTACAGGAGCACCTATGGCTACACCTTC; cdr3_aa: CASSPYRSTYGYTF
j_call: TRBJ1-5; d_call: -; v_call: TRBV5-4; clone_size: -; cdr3_nt: TGTGCCAGCAGCTTGGCGGGGGGGCAGCCCCAGCATTTT; cdr3_aa: CASSLAGGQPQHF
j_call: TRBJ2-5; d_call: -; v_call: TRBV13; clone_size: -; cdr3_nt: TGTGCCAGCAGCTTAGGACTAGGAGAGACCCAGTACTTC; cdr3_aa: CASSLGLGETQYF
j_call: TRBJ2-1; d_call: TRBD1; v_call: TRBV27; clone_size: -; cdr3_nt: TGTGCCAGCAGGACGTGGACAGGGGTAGGAGAGCAGTTCTTC; cdr3_aa: CASRTWTGVGEQFF
j_call: TRBJ1-1; d_call: -; v_call: TRBV15; clone_size: -; cdr3_nt: TGTGCCACCAGCAGAGTCACTTCAGAAGCTTTCTTT; cdr3_aa: CATSRVTSEAFF
j_call: TRBJ1-5; d_call: -; v_call: TRBV5-1; clone_size: once; cdr3_nt: TGCGCCAGCAGTTACGGGGGAGGCAATCAGCCCCAGCATTTT; cdr3_aa: CASSYGGGNQPQHF